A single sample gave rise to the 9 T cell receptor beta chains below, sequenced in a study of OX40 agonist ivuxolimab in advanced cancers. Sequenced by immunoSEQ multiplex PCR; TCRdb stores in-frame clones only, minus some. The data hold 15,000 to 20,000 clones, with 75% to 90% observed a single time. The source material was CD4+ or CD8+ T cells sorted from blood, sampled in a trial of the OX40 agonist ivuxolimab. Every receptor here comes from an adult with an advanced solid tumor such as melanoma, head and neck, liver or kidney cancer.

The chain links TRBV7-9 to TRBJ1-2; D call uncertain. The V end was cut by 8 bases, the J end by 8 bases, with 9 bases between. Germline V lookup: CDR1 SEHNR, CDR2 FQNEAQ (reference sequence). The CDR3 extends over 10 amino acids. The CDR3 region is CASGGGGYTF. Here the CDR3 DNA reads TGTGCCAGCGGAGGAGGGGGCTACACCTTC.

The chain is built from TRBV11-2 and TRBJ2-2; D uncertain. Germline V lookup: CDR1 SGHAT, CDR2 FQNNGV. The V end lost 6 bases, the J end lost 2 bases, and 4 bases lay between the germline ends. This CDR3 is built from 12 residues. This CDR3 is CASRTNTGELFF. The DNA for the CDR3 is TGTGCCAGCAGGACTAACACCGGGGAGCTGTTTTTT. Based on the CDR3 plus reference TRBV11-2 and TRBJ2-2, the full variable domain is EAGVAQSPRYKIIEKRQSVAFWCNPISGHATLYWYQQILGQGPKLLIQFQNNGVVDDSQLPKDRFSAERLKGVDSTLKIQPAKLEDSAVYLCASRTNTGELFFGEGSRLTVL.

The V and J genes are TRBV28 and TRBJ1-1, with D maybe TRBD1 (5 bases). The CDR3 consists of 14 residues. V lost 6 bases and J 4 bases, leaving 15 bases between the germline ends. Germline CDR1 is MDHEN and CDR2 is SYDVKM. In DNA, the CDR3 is TGTGCCAGCAGCTATATCCAAGGGACCACTGAAGCTTTCTTT. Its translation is CASSYIQGTTEAFF.

The CDR3 sequence is CASSLSVQSIKYF. The CDR3 DNA reads as TGTGCCAGCAGTTTATCGGTCCAATCCATAAAGTACTTC. The V and J genes are TRBV28 and TRBJ2-5; D is uncertain. Germline values: CDR1 MDHEN, CDR2 SYDVKM. Deletions cut 1 base from V and 12 bases from J, with 15 bases between. The CDR3 covers 13 residues.

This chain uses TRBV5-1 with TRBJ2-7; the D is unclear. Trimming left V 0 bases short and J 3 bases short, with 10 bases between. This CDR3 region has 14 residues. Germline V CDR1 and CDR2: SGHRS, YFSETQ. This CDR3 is CASSLGITGYEQYF. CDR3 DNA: TGCGCCAGCAGCTTGGGTATTACGGGCTACGAGCAGTACTTC.

CDR3 DNA sequence: TGTGCCAGCAGCTCCTTAAATCAGCCCCAGCATTTT. Translated, it gives CASSSLNQPQHF. V gene TRBV7-9 combines with J gene TRBJ1-5, with D uncertain. Germline V gene lookup returns CDR1 SEHNR and CDR2 FQNEAQ (reference sequence). Trimming cost V 4 bases and J 4 bases, with 5 bases left between them. The CDR3 length is 12 residues.

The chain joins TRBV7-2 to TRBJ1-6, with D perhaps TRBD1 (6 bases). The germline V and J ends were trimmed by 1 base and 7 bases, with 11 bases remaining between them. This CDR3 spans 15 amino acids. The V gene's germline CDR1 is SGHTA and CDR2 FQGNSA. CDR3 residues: CASSLEDSPNSPLHF. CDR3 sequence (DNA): TGTGCCAGCAGCTTAGAGGACAGCCCGAATTCACCCCTCCACTTT.

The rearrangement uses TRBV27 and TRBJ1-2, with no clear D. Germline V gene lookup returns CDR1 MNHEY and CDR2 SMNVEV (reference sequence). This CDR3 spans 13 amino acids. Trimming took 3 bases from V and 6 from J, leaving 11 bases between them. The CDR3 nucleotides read TGTGCCAGCAGTTTCCGGCCGAAAGATGGCTACACCTTC. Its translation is CASSFRPKDGYTF.

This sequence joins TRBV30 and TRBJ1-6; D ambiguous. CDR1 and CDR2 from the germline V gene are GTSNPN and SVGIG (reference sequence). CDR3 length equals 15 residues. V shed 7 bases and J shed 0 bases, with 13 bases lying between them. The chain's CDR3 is CASKDESSYNSPLHF. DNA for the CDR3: TGTGCCTCTAAGGACGAGAGCTCCTATAATTCACCCCTCCACTTT.